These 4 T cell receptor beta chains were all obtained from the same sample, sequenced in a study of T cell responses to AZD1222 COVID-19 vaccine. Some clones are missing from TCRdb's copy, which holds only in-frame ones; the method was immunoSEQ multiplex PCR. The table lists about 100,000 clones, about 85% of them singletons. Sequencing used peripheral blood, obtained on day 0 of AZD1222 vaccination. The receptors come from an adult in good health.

The CDR3 nucleotides are TGTGCCAGCAGTGTGAGGGGACAGGGGCGGATGATTACTGAAGCTTTCTTT. Protein: CASSVRGQGRMITEAFF. The chain recombines TRBV6-1 with TRBJ1-1; 10 nucleotides match TRBD1. V trimming: 4 bases; J trimming: 5 bases; junction bases outside the gene matches: 13. The germline gives CDR1 MNHNS, CDR2 SASEGT. The CDR3 is 17 residues long.

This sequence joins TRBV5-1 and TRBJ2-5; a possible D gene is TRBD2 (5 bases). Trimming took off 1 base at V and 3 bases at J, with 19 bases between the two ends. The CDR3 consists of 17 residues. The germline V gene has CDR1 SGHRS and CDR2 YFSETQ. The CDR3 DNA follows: TGCGCCAGCAGCTTGAGGTCCGGAGGTGATTCCAAAGAGACCCAGTACTTC. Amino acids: CASSLRSGGDSKETQYF.

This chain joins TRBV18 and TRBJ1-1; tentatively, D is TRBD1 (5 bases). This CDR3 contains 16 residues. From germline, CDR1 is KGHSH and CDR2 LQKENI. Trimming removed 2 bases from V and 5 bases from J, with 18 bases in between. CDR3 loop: CASSPSPGRVRTEAFF. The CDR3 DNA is TGTGCCAGCTCACCATCGCCAGGGAGGGTTCGAACTGAAGCTTTCTTT. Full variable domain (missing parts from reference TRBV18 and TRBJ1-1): NAGVMQNPRHLVRRRGQEARLRCSPMKGHSHVYWYRQLPEEGLKFMVYLQKENIIDESGMPKERFSAEFPKEGPSILRIQQVVRGDSAAYFCASSPSPGRVRTEAFFGQGTRLTVV.

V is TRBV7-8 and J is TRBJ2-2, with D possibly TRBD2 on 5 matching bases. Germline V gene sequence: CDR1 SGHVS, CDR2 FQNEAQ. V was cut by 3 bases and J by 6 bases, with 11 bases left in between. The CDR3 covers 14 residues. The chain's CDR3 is CASSFRREAGELFF. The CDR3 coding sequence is TGTGCCAGCAGCTTTCGACGGGAAGCCGGGGAGCTGTTTTTT.